What follows is one T cell receptor beta chain and its context. Other nucleotide sequences in the sample specify the same CDR3. CDR3 size: 14 residues. V trimming: 7 bases; J trimming: 0 bases; junction bases outside the gene matches: 3. CDR1 is SGDLS, CDR2 YYNGEE, per germline. The data were obtained in a study of blood T cell repertoires in COVID-19. Study overall: Both acute and convalescent COVID-19 samples were obtained from the United States, Italy and Spain. T cells, B-cell-depleted T cells, or PBMCs provided the cDNA or gDNA that served as material.

The authors' processing: Amplifying reference gene primers gave estimates of nucleated cell counts. The method was immunoSEQ multiplex PCR; TCRdb's version includes in-frame clones alone and lacks a portion of them. D and trimming come from the DNA, and the V and J calls and clone size come from that table. There are 350,000 to 450,000 clones in the sample; 75% to 90% occur only once, and 3% to 4.5% lies in the top ten. The sample consisted of peripheral blood. This chain links TRBV9 with TRBJ2-1, with 8 nucleotides matching TRBD2. The clonotype originates from a young woman with acute or convalescent COVID-19. In DNA form, the CDR3 reads TGTGCCAGCGGGAGCGGGAGCTCCTACAATGAGCAGTTCTTC. Its translation is CASGSGSSYNEQFF.